The entry below describes one T cell receptor beta chain. This clonotype has a count of ten or more. What antigen it recognizes has not been identified. The input lacks base qualities; no much larger clone sits a single base away. The sample's time point, from its label and the paper: newly diagnosed GD, antithyroid drugs for less than 3 months. For both TCR sequencing and RNA sequencing, RNA was extracted from PBMCs in TRIzol. The diagnosis of Graves' disease followed American Thyroid Association guidelines. Recruitment of patients was carried out at an endocrinology department in Xi'an, China. Each patient gave approximately 10 milliliters of peripheral blood, collected in an EDTA anticoagulant tube. Ficoll Paque Plus density gradient separation was used to isolate PBMCs, and no further T cell sorting was performed. An Agilent 2100 Bioanalyzer and agarose gel were used to check RNA quality, and a NanoDrop 2000 was used to measure RNA concentration.

This sample is part of a study of regulatory T cells in long-lasting Graves disease (dated by TCRdb to the early 2020s). Regarding the study in general: Newly diagnosed Graves' disease patients had taken antithyroid drugs for less than 3 months. A total of around 35 samples underwent TCR sequencing: around 13 from persistent and about 20 from newly diagnosed Graves' disease patients. The study took place in China and was registered as a clinical trial. This study used TCR sequencing and RNA sequencing of peripheral blood to compare persistent Graves' disease patients against newly diagnosed Graves' disease patients.

The library was built by means of multiplex PCR. This sample was sequenced with an Illumina HiSeq 4000. iRepertoire HTBI primers and Arm-PCR amplification of CDR3 regions were used to construct TCR beta libraries. PCR products were gel purified before sequencing. The study's own analysis went as follows. Gene usage analysis of CDR3 amino acid clonotypes relied on the 55 to 80 TRBV and 15 or so TRBJ segments identified across samples. COPE and FqMerger were used to merge the filtered high-quality paired reads into contigs. Contigs were aligned with BLAST to IMGT TRBV, TRBD and TRBJ reference genes, and CDR3 was defined per IMGT. Any clonotype with a frequency above 0.1% was classified as a highly expanded clone. Shannon entropy was used to measure repertoire diversity, and the Gini coefficient was used to measure V-J evenness. Clonotypes shared by more than one individual were considered public. TCRdb passed the public sequencing reads through fastp at Q25 and MiXCR, retaining productive beta sequences. Identical CDR3 protein sequences are pooled into one entry, listed with their most common genes and DNA. The V and J calls reflect TCRdb's pipeline rather than the authors' work. Here the sample has about 440,000 distinct CDR3 sequences; about 15% occur a single time. Together, the top ten hold around 15% of the sample.

The paper as a whole reports these results and caveats: Peripheral blood alone was examined, since thyroid tissue, which constituted the primary lesion, could not be accessed. The small sample size was acknowledged by the authors as a limitation that may reduce accuracy. TRBV28, TRBJ1-2 and TRBJ2-5 were preferentially used in persistent disease, while TRBV20-1 and TRBJ2-1 were favored in newly diagnosed disease. A larger number of public clonotypes was shared among persistent patients (over 2,500) than among newly diagnosed patients (over 850). Compared with newly diagnosed patients, patients with persistent Graves' disease had lower TCR Shannon entropy and fewer highly expanded clones, which suggests clonal expansion. Sequencing and analysis were restricted to the TCR beta chain.

Reading the germline V gene gives CDR1 SGDLS and CDR2 YYNGEE. Measured from the cysteine to the phenylalanine, the CDR3 is 13 residues long. Only the CDR3 part of the read is kept: 39 bases, read in frame from the first base. V loses 3 bases of germline sequence and J loses 10 bases, and the interval between the two ends is 14 bases. The sample also formed part of further work on T cells in Graves' hyperthyroidism and ophthalmopathy. The second publication reports: A patient counted as having stable Graves' hyperthyroidism if no progression to ophthalmopathy occurred over 18 months of follow-up. Hyperthyroidism patients were newly diagnosed, had a disease duration of under 2 months, and were aged 18 to 65 years. The study excluded patients with uncontrolled infections, other autoimmune diseases, pregnancy or lactation. Diagnoses relied on clinical symptoms, serum thyroxine and TRAb, thyroid ultrasound and orbital computed tomography. For the first round of RT-PCR on the TCR CDR3, the HTBI primer set was used together with the Qiagen OneStep RT-PCR kit. Most expanded thyroid clonotypes (frequency above 0.001) were also found in blood, which suggests that blood repertoires may mirror thyroid immune responses. A model built on a 13 V-J signature distinguished ophthalmopathy from stable hyperthyroidism, reaching approximately 89% sensitivity and 81% to 83% specificity in cross-validation and 80%/75% in testing. In validation, the model predicted progression to ophthalmopathy with approximately 69% sensitivity and about 73% specificity, a median of roughly seven months before onset. A discovery cohort of approximately 97 patients, 43 with Graves' ophthalmopathy and 57 with stable Graves' hyperthyroidism, was used to find distinguishing TCR V-J signatures. Whether ophthalmopathy could be predicted prospectively was tested in an independent validation cohort made up of some 20 hyperthyroidism patients plus 17 patients who later progressed to ophthalmopathy. For training and testing, the approximately 97 patients in the discovery cohort were randomly divided in a 7:3 ratio. The study also compared thyroid tissue and blood T-cell repertoires from over 5 Graves' hyperthyroidism patients. Following sampling, methimazole starting at 30 mg daily was given to hyperthyroidism patients, and high-dose intravenous methylprednisolone was given to ophthalmopathy patients. Libraries were constructed in a second round of multiplex PCR, after which size selection and purification were carried out. The libraries were sequenced on an Illumina HiSeq2000 using paired-end 100 bp reads. SOAPnuke was used to process the raw data, with reads discarded if the reads contained adapters or uncalled bases, had a mean Phred below 15, or lacked an exact constant-primer or identifier match. High-quality paired reads were merged using COPE v1.2.5, and each unique nucleotide sequence was defined as a clonotype. Clonotypes were aligned to IMGT TRBV, TRBD and TRBJ reference segments using MiTCR v1.1. The analysis was restricted to V-J combinations with a frequency above 0.0001, which together covered 98% to 99.2% of the repertoires. A TCS score was defined as the ratio between F50 (clonal expansion) and ExV (chaos), using BLOSUM62-based TCRdist between CDR3 peptides within each V-J. Welch's t-statistics and random forest reduced 500 to 650 V-J features to 10 to 15, which were used in a naive Bayes classifier (R e1071). Sample size was not statistically predetermined, and blinding of investigators to group allocation was not performed. The paper describes TCR Vbeta CDR3 sequencing of more than 120 peripheral blood samples, made up of roughly 45 ophthalmopathy patients, approximately 73 hyperthyroidism patients and around 17 progressor patients.

Material: peripheral blood mononuclear cells (PBMCs), obtained at new diagnosis, from a patient treated with antithyroid drugs. The chain employs TRBV9 and TRBJ2-1; the D gene is possibly TRBD1 or TRBD2, each agreeing over 5 bases. This sequence originates from a woman aged 30 to 39 with Graves disease. Donor details come from another sample of the same person, matched by shared clones. The CDR3: CASSEGPIGEQFF. The DNA is as follows: TGTGCCAGCAGCGAGGGACCGATCGGAGAGCAGTTCTTC.